The T cell receptor beta chain described here comes from a study of blood T cell repertoires in COVID-19. The protocol was immunoSEQ multiplex PCR, while the TCRdb copy is restricted to in-frame clones and leaves out a portion. Altogether about 240,000 clones are present, 80% to 90% being singletons, with the ten largest covering about 3.6%. This CDR3 is built from 13 residues. V lost 7 bases, J lost 2 bases, and 10 bases lay in between. Germline lookup yields CDR1 LNHDA and CDR2 SQIVND (reference sequence). Sequenced sample: PBMCs or T cells enriched from blood (not recorded which). The sequence derives from a woman in her 40s who had been exposed to COVID-19. V gene TRBV19 combines with J gene TRBJ2-3; TRBD2 might be the D (6 bases). The CDR3 nucleotides read TGTGCCAGTAAGGAGCGGGCCACAGATACGCAGTATTTT. It is translated as CASKERATDTQYF.